This T cell receptor (beta chain) stems from a study of blood T cell repertoires in COVID-19. In the study overall: Some COVID-19 samples were acute and others convalescent; all came from the United States, Italy and Spain. PBMCs, B-cell-depleted T cells, or T cells provided the cDNA or gDNA that made up the material.

In the authors' workflow: Amplification with reference gene primers provided the estimates of nucleated cell counts. Some clones are missing from TCRdb's copy, which holds only in-frame ones; the method was immunoSEQ multiplex PCR. For V, J and clone size, that table is used; D and trimming come from the DNA. The sample has hundreds of thousands of clones; 85% are singletons. Per the germline V gene, CDR1 is LNHDA and CDR2 is SQIVND (reference sequence). Trimming removed 6 bases from V and 6 bases from J; junction bases left unmatched: 10. This CDR3 has 15 amino acids. This rearrangement joins TRBV19 to TRBJ2-1; the match to TRBD2 covers 8 bases. The sequence came from a human donor in a cohort sampled during active COVID-19. The sequenced sample was peripheral blood. CDR3 nucleotide sequence: TGTGCCAGTAGGGCGGGAGCGGGAGTGGTCAATGAGCAGTTCTTC. It encodes CASRAGAGVVNEQFF. Full variable domain (remainder filled in from reference TRBV19 and TRBJ2-1): DGGITQSPKYLFRKEGQNVTLSCEQNLNHDAMYWYRQDPGQGLRLIYYSQIVNDFQKGDIAEGYSVSREKKESFPLTVTSAQKNPTAFYLCASRAGAGVVNEQFFGPGTRLTVL.